The next 14 T cell receptor beta chains were all read from a single sample in a study of CD8 T cells in Susac syndrome. The RNA input was roughly 0.45 to 1 ug, and it was reverse transcribed with random hexamers. TCRdb fed the immunoSEQ multiplex PCR reads into MiXCR, producing one record per CDR3 protein. The sample carries roughly 150,000 distinct CDR3 sequences, roughly 94% recorded once. Sample: CD4+ T cells from PBMCs. The receptors were sampled from a human donor with multiple sclerosis.

This rearrangement joins TRBV15 to TRBJ1-2; no clear D. Trimming took off 0 bases at V and 4 bases at J, with 12 bases between the two ends. CDR3 size: 15 residues. Germline CDR1 and CDR2: LNHNV and YYDKDF (reference sequence). CDR3 sequence: CATSRDPKAAYGYTF. The CDR3 DNA reads TGTGCCACCAGCAGAGATCCAAAGGCTGCCTATGGCTACACCTTC. Together with reference TRBV15 and TRBJ1-2, the CDR3 gives the full variable domain: DAMVIQNPRYQVTQFGKPVTLSCSQTLNHNVMYWYQQKSSQAPKLLFHYYDKDFNNEADTPDNFQSRRPNTSFCFLDIRSPGLGDTAMYLCATSRDPKAAYGYTFGSGTRLTVV.

This rearrangement joins TRBV11-1 to TRBJ2-7; the match to TRBD1 covers 9 bases. Germline V gene data show CDR1 as SGHAT and CDR2 as FQDESV (reference sequence). There are 20 residues in the CDR3. Trimming took 5 bases from V and 0 from J; bases not matched to a gene: 20. The CDR3 sequence is CASSPSGTGLLGRSSYEQYF. CDR3 bases: TGTGCCAGCAGCCCCTCCGGGACAGGGCTTTTGGGCCGAAGCTCCTACGAGCAGTACTTC.

The chain uses TRBV30 and TRBJ2-7; a weak D match, TRBD1 (6 bases). V lost 4 bases, J lost 3 bases, and 10 bases lay in between. The CDR3 sequence is 12 residues long. CDR1 is GTSNPN and CDR2 is SVGIG in the germline V gene (reference sequence). The CDR3 nucleotides read TGTGCCTGGACGACAGGATTCTACGAGCAGTACTTC. Encoded protein: CAWTTGFYEQYF.

The chain joins TRBV10-3 to TRBJ1-5; D unclear. Trimming removed 8 bases at V and 0 bases at J, with 11 bases between. Germline V gene data show CDR1 as ENHRY and CDR2 as SYGVKD. The CDR3 contains 14 residues. The chain's CDR3 is CAIQAQNSNQPQHF. In nucleotides, the CDR3 is TGTGCCATCCAGGCACAGAATAGCAATCAGCCCCAGCATTTT.

The J gene is TRBJ1-1, the V gene TRBV18, with D uncertain. The CDR3 has 13 amino acids. Trimming left V 6 bases short and J 6 bases short, with 14 bases between. Germline V gene data show CDR1 as KGHSH and CDR2 as LQKENI. CDR3 sequence (DNA): TGTGCCAGCTCGCAGGCCGCCTTCTCTGAAGCTTTCTTT. Translation: CASSQAAFSEAFF.

This clonotype was counted once. This sequence joins TRBV7-6 and TRBJ2-2, with 9 bases that match TRBD2. From germline, CDR1 is SGHVS and CDR2 FNYEAQ. The trim removed 5 bases at V and 2 bases at J, leaving 6 bases unmatched. This CDR3 is 16 amino acids long. The CDR3 region has the DNA TGTGCCAGCAGCCGCTTTAGCGGGAGTAACACCGGGGAGCTGTTTTTT. Translation: CASSRFSGSNTGELFF.

The V and J genes are TRBV20-1 and TRBJ2-7; the D is unclear. Germline CDR1 DFQATT, CDR2 SNEGSKA (reference sequence). This CDR3 comprises 11 residues. V shed 5 bases and J shed 5 bases, with 10 bases lying between them. CDR3 protein: CSAAKRDEQYF. In DNA, the CDR3 is TGCAGTGCTGCTAAAAGGGACGAGCAGTACTTC.

The rearrangement joins TRBV12-3 or TRBV12-4 to TRBJ1-1, with TRBD1 matching 9 bases. The J segment lost 8 bases and the V segment lost 5 bases, leaving 6 bases of the junction unmatched. CDR3 length: 13 residues. CDR3 nucleotide sequence: TGTGCCAGCAGTCGCCCGGGACAGGGCGAAGCTTTCTTT. This translates into CASSRPGQGEAFF.

The rearrangement uses TRBV4-1 and TRBJ2-4; weak D call: TRBD1 (6 bases). Looked up from germline, CDR1 is MGHRA and CDR2 is YSYEKL. V was clipped by 0 bases and J by 1 base, with 10 bases between them. The CDR3 covers 16 residues. CDR3 DNA sequence: TGCGCCAGCAGCCAAGATAGTCAGGGGGCCAAAAACATTCAGTACTTC. Amino acid sequence: CASSQDSQGAKNIQYF.

A few counts support this clonotype. CDR3 nucleotides: TGTGCCAGCAGTCGGACAGCGCCTTCCTACGAGCAGTACTTC. It specifies CASSRTAPSYEQYF. The chain joins TRBV6-5 to TRBJ2-7; D might be TRBD1 (6 bases). The V end was cut by 5 bases, the J end by 1 base, with 12 bases between. CDR1 MNHEY and CDR2 SVGAGI come from the germline V gene. The CDR3 is 14 amino acids.

This clonotype appeared a single time. This chain joins TRBV20-1 and TRBJ2-1; 8 bases are shared with TRBD2. The germline gives CDR1 DFQATT, CDR2 SNEGSKA (reference sequence). The CDR3 totals 14 residues. V was pared by 1 base and J by 2 bases, with 1 base of the junction left unmatched. The CDR3 DNA is TGCAGTGCTAGAGTACTAGCGGCCTACAATGAGCAGTTCTTC. This sequence encodes CSARVLAAYNEQFF.

CDR3 loop: CSARVGVGNTEAFF. In DNA form, the CDR3 reads TGCAGTGCTAGAGTTGGGGTGGGGAACACTGAAGCTTTCTTT. This chain links TRBV20-1 with TRBJ1-1; D gene ambiguous. The ends were cut back, 1 base at V and 1 base at J, with 10 bases in the middle. The CDR3 extends over 14 amino acids. Germline values: CDR1 DFQATT, CDR2 SNEGSKA (reference sequence).

The J gene is TRBJ2-5, the V gene TRBV6-2 or TRBV6-3; unclear D gene. Germline assignment: CDR1 MNHEY and CDR2 SVGEGT. The CDR3 spans 15 residues. Trimming shortened V by 2 bases and J by 5 bases, and 15 bases separated the two germline ends. CDR3 nucleotide sequence: TGTGCCAGCAGTTACCAATTAATGCCAACGGAGACCCAGTACTTC. Protein sequence: CASSYQLMPTETQYF.

The chain joins TRBV20-1 to TRBJ2-2; either TRBD1 or TRBD2 may supply D (5 bases each). This CDR3 spans 15 amino acids. The ends were cut back, 5 bases at V and 0 bases at J, with 13 bases in the middle. Germline CDR1 DFQATT, CDR2 SNEGSKA (reference sequence). The CDR3 nucleotides read TGCAGTGCTCCAAGAGGGACGGCGAACACCGGGGAGCTGTTTTTT. Translation gives CSAPRGTANTGELFF.